This TCR beta chain was recorded in a study of CD8 T cells in Susac syndrome. Study-wide results and caveats: It was acknowledged by the study that relatively few individuals were included in its TCR sequencing and HLA analysis.

As for this clonotype: Antigen: not known.

The CDR3 contains 13 residues. CDR1 SGDLS and CDR2 YYNGEE come from the germline V gene. V lost 0 bases, J lost 8 bases, and 6 bases lay in between. CD8+ and CD4+ blood T cells underwent TCR beta sequencing. RNA, at roughly 0.45 to 1 ug, was reverse transcribed with random hexamers. TCRdb reprocessed the immunoSEQ multiplex PCR reads via MiXCR and lists one record per CDR3 protein. The sample records roughly 190,000 distinct CDR3 sequences, 90% to 95% being singletons. The sequence was obtained from a human donor in good health. The chain recombines TRBV9 with TRBJ1-6, with D hard to call. What was sequenced was CD4+ T cells from PBMCs. CDR3 in DNA: TGTGCCAGCAGCGTAGTAGGAGATTCACCCCTCCACTTT. The encoded protein is CASSVVGDSPLHF.